The 8 T cell receptor beta chains listed next were all sequenced from one sample in a study of beta chain features in type 1 diabetes. Study-wide points: There was a moderate but significant shortening of TCRB CDR3s in all four CD4+ subsets of Type 1 diabetes patients.

Antigen specificity for these receptors is unknown. Expressed TCRB transcripts got sequenced, as all isolated RNA was reverse transcribed. TCRdb's table, derived via immunoSEQ multiplex PCR, lists solely in-frame clones and lacks some. The table includes about 140,000 clones, more than 10% detected once. What was sequenced was central memory CD4+ T cells from blood. The receptor set was obtained from a man aged 18 to 29 with type 1 diabetes.

The chain employs TRBV5-6 and TRBJ2-7; no firm D call. V lost 1 base to trimming and J lost 0 bases, with 5 bases between them. Looked up from germline, CDR1 is SGHDT and CDR2 is YYEEEE. The CDR3 is 13 residues long. For the CDR3, the DNA is TGTGCCAGCAGCTTGCCCCCCTCCTACGAGCAGTACTTC. It translates to CASSLPPSYEQYF.

This chain connects TRBV11-3 to TRBJ1-2, with 7 positions matching TRBD1. The germline V gene has CDR1 SGHNT and CDR2 YENEEA. This CDR3 has 14 amino acids. J lost 3 bases, V lost 5 bases, and 6 bases had no gene match. CDR3 sequence: CASSPGGTDYGYTF. For the CDR3, the DNA is TGTGCCAGCAGCCCAGGCGGGACAGACTATGGCTACACCTTC.

This clone was seen repeatedly, ten times or more. The chain links TRBV4-1 to TRBJ1-2; 9 positions match TRBD1. The V gene's germline CDR1 is MGHRA and CDR2 YSYEKL. Trimming took 0 bases from V and 2 from J; bases not matched to a gene: 7. The CDR3 sequence is 17 residues long. The DNA for the CDR3 is TGCGCCAGCAGCCAAGATGCGGCGGGACAGGGAAACTATGGCTACACCTTC. Protein: CASSQDAAGQGNYGYTF.

This clone has only a few counts. CDR3 nucleotide sequence: TGTGCCAGCAGTGAATCTATCCACAGGACGTACAATGAGCAGTTCTTC. Protein sequence: CASSESIHRTYNEQFF. The chain combines TRBV6-1 with TRBJ2-1; D is perhaps TRBD1 (5 bases). CDR3 length equals 16 residues. Germline assignment: CDR1 MNHNS and CDR2 SASEGT. V dropped 2 bases and J dropped 4 bases, with 15 bases sitting between them.

A note on this clone: This sample also contains other DNA sequences that code for the same CDR3. V gene TRBV4-1 combines with J gene TRBJ1-2; 7 bases match TRBD1. This CDR3 region has 15 residues. V dropped 1 base and J dropped 5; count of bases not matched to a gene: 7. Germline lookup yields CDR1 MGHRA and CDR2 YSYEKL. Written as DNA, the CDR3 is TGCGCCAGCAGCCAAGCTGGGGGGACAGATTATGGCTACACCTTC. Its translation: CASSQAGGTDYGYTF.

This clone was found a few times. J is TRBJ2-5 and V is TRBV7-6; no reliable D call. The CDR3 totals 12 residues. Germline V gene lookup returns CDR1 SGHVS and CDR2 FNYEAQ. V lost 0 bases to trimming and J lost 4 bases, with 3 bases between them. The CDR3 is CASSLAGETQYF. As DNA, the CDR3 is TGTGCCAGCAGCTTAGCGGGAGAGACCCAGTACTTC.

The genes are TRBV2 and TRBJ1-2; D is unresolved. This CDR3 contains 11 residues. Germline V gives CDR1 SNHLY, CDR2 FYNNEI. V was pared by 4 bases and J by 7 bases, with 7 bases between. The CDR3 nucleotides are TGTGCCAGCAGTGCGGGGAGTGGCTACACCTTC. Translated: CASSAGSGYTF.

The chain joins TRBV19 to TRBJ2-1; a possible D gene is TRBD1 (5 bases). Germline-derived CDR1 and CDR2 are LNHDA and SQIVND (reference sequence). The CDR3 covers 16 residues. Trimming took 4 bases from V and 7 from J, leaving 20 bases between them. The CDR3 DNA reads TGTGCCAGTAGTACGTCCCAAGGGGATGCCGCGAATGAGCAGTTCTTC. This codes for CASSTSQGDAANEQFF.